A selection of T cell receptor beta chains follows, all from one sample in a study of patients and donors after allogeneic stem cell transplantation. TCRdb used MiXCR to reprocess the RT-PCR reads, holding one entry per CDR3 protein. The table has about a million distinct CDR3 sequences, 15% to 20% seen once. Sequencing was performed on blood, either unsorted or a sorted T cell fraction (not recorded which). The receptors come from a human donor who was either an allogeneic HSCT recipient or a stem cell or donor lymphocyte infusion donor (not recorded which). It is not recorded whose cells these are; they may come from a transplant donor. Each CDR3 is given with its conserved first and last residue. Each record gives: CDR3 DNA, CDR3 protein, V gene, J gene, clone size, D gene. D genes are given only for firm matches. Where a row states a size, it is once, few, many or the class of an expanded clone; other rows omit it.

cdr3_nt: TGCGCCAGCAGCCAAGATAACCCGGATACGCAGTATTTT; cdr3_aa: CASSQDNPDTQYF; v_call: TRBV4-1; j_call: TRBJ2-3; clone_size: few; d_call: NA
cdr3_nt: TGCGCCAGCAGCCAAGATTTGAGCTACTCCGGAAATGAGCAGTTCTTC; cdr3_aa: CASSQDLSYSGNEQFF; v_call: TRBV4-3; j_call: TRBJ2-1; clone_size: few; d_call: NA
cdr3_nt: TGTGCCAGCAGCGTAGGACTAGCGCCCCAAGAGACCCAGTACTTC; cdr3_aa: CASSVGLAPQETQYF; v_call: TRBV9; j_call: TRBJ2-5; clone_size: few; d_call: TRBD2
cdr3_nt: TGTGCCAGCAGTTTGGGGATCTCTGGGGCCAACGTCCTGACTTTC; cdr3_aa: CASSLGISGANVLTF; v_call: TRBV27; j_call: TRBJ2-6; clone_size: NA; d_call: NA
cdr3_nt: TGTGCCAGCAGCGGAGGACCGCTATACGAGCAGTACTTC; cdr3_aa: CASSGGPLYEQYF; v_call: TRBV7-9; j_call: TRBJ2-7; clone_size: NA; d_call: NA
cdr3_nt: TGTGCCAGCAGCTTGGCCGACAGGGGGCCAGGCTACACCTTC; cdr3_aa: CASSLADRGPGYTF; v_call: TRBV5-6; j_call: TRBJ1-2; clone_size: once; d_call: TRBD1
cdr3_nt: TGCAGCGTTGGAGGACAGAGGTACGAGCAGTACTTC; cdr3_aa: CSVGGQRYEQYF; v_call: TRBV29-1; j_call: TRBJ2-7; clone_size: few; d_call: NA
cdr3_nt: TGCAGCGTCGCTCGAGTCGGCTCCTACAATGAGCAGTTCTTC; cdr3_aa: CSVARVGSYNEQFF; v_call: TRBV29-1; j_call: TRBJ2-1; clone_size: many; d_call: NA
cdr3_nt: TGTGCCAGCAGTCCACCCGGGACAGAAAACACAGATACGCAGTATTTT; cdr3_aa: CASSPPGTENTDTQYF; v_call: TRBV12-3/TRBV12-4; j_call: TRBJ2-3; clone_size: once; d_call: TRBD1
cdr3_nt: TGCAGTGCTAGAGATCCGTATGGCTACACCTTC; cdr3_aa: CSARDPYGYTF; v_call: TRBV20-1; j_call: TRBJ1-2; clone_size: few; d_call: NA
cdr3_nt: TGCGCCACCCTAGGGGCCAGTTATGAGCAGTTCTTC; cdr3_aa: CATLGASYEQFF; v_call: TRBV10-2; j_call: TRBJ2-1; clone_size: NA; d_call: NA
cdr3_nt: TGTGCCAGCAGCCACAGTGGGGGGCCGCCTGAAGCTTTCTTT; cdr3_aa: CASSHSGGPPEAFF; v_call: TRBV7-8; j_call: TRBJ1-1; clone_size: many; d_call: NA
cdr3_nt: TGTGCCAGCAGTCATCTTCCCCCGGGACAGAACACCGGGGAGCTGTTTTTT; cdr3_aa: CASSHLPPGQNTGELFF; v_call: TRBV7-9; j_call: TRBJ2-2; clone_size: NA; d_call: NA
cdr3_nt: TGTGCCAGCAGCTTAGATGACGTTGCGCCCGTACTAGGCACAGATACGCAGTATTTT; cdr3_aa: CASSLDDVAPVLGTDTQYF; v_call: TRBV11-2; j_call: TRBJ2-3; clone_size: many; d_call: NA
cdr3_nt: TGCGCCAGCTCGGGACAGGAGGTAGGAGAGCAGTACTTC; cdr3_aa: CASSGQEVGEQYF; v_call: TRBV5-1; j_call: TRBJ2-7; clone_size: few; d_call: TRBD1
cdr3_nt: TGTGCCAGCACCCGCGGCTCGGTACAGACCACGAACACCGGGGAGCTGTTTTTT; cdr3_aa: CASTRGSVQTTNTGELFF; v_call: TRBV7-6; j_call: TRBJ2-2; clone_size: NA; d_call: NA
cdr3_nt: TGTGCCAGCTCCAGGGGGTCCGGGCAGGGTAATTACGAGCAGTACTTC; cdr3_aa: CASSRGSGQGNYEQYF; v_call: TRBV25-1; j_call: TRBJ2-7; clone_size: few; d_call: TRBD1
cdr3_nt: TGTGCCAGCAGCTTCGCTAGCCGCAGCACAGATACGCAGTATTTT; cdr3_aa: CASSFASRSTDTQYF; v_call: TRBV7-2; j_call: TRBJ2-3; clone_size: NA; d_call: NA
cdr3_nt: TGTGCCATCAGTGAGTCGACGGGACAGCGAATGGGTCCCCTCCACTTT; cdr3_aa: CAISESTGQRMGPLHF; v_call: TRBV10-3; j_call: TRBJ1-6; clone_size: NA; d_call: TRBD1
cdr3_nt: TGTGCCAGCATCTTAGACAGAAACAATGAGCAGTTCTTC; cdr3_aa: CASILDRNNEQFF; v_call: TRBV2; j_call: TRBJ2-1; clone_size: NA; d_call: NA
cdr3_nt: TGTGCCAGCAGTTACCCTTCGACTTACCGCCAAGTCTTC; cdr3_aa: CASSYPSTYRQVF; v_call: TRBV6-5; j_call: TRBJ2-1; clone_size: few; d_call: NA
cdr3_nt: TGCAGCGTTGAGGATGGACTAGCGGGGTGGAAGACCCAGTACTTC; cdr3_aa: CSVEDGLAGWKTQYF; v_call: TRBV29-1; j_call: TRBJ2-5; clone_size: many; d_call: TRBD2
cdr3_nt: TGCGCCAGCAGCCCGGATTTAAGGGAGCAGTACTTC; cdr3_aa: CASSPDLREQYF; v_call: TRBV5-1; j_call: TRBJ2-7; clone_size: few; d_call: NA
cdr3_nt: TGCAGTGCTAGACGAGGGACTAGCGATAATGAGCAGTTCTTC; cdr3_aa: CSARRGTSDNEQFF; v_call: TRBV20-1; j_call: TRBJ2-1; clone_size: once; d_call: TRBD2
cdr3_nt: TGTGCCTGGAGTAGGGAGACCCAGTACTTC; cdr3_aa: CAWSRETQYF; v_call: TRBV30; j_call: TRBJ2-5; clone_size: many; d_call: NA
cdr3_nt: TGTGCCAGCAGTGGACAGGGGAGAAACGGGGAGCTGTTTTTT; cdr3_aa: CASSGQGRNGELFF; v_call: TRBV12-3/TRBV12-4; j_call: TRBJ2-2; clone_size: few; d_call: TRBD1
cdr3_nt: TGCAGTGCTAGGCCCCTAGCGGGCTCCTACAATGAGCAGTTCTTC; cdr3_aa: CSARPLAGSYNEQFF; v_call: TRBV20-1; j_call: TRBJ2-1; clone_size: many; d_call: TRBD2
cdr3_nt: TGCGCCAGCAGCCAGGACCGACTCACACGCGGCACAGATACGCAGTATTTT; cdr3_aa: CASSQDRLTRGTDTQYF; v_call: TRBV4-1; j_call: TRBJ2-3; clone_size: NA; d_call: NA
cdr3_nt: TGCGCCAGCAGCCAAGGACTAGCGGGAGTTTCGTACCAAGAGACCCAGTACTTC; cdr3_aa: CASSQGLAGVSYQETQYF; v_call: TRBV4-1; j_call: TRBJ2-5; clone_size: NA; d_call: TRBD2
cdr3_nt: TGTGCTAGTGGTTTGGACCAGGGTGGATTAAGTGGCTACACCTTC; cdr3_aa: CASGLDQGGLSGYTF; v_call: TRBV12-5; j_call: TRBJ1-2; clone_size: few; d_call: NA
cdr3_nt: TGTGCCAGCAGTTCCGGAAATGAAGCTTTCTTT; cdr3_aa: CASSSGNEAFF; v_call: TRBV28; j_call: TRBJ1-1; clone_size: NA; d_call: NA
cdr3_nt: TGCGCCAGCAGCCAGGAGTGGTCTGATACGCAGTATTTT; cdr3_aa: CASSQEWSDTQYF; v_call: TRBV5-1; j_call: TRBJ2-3; clone_size: NA; d_call: NA
cdr3_nt: TGTGCCAGCAGTTACTCGAGACAGGGTTCCTACGAGCAGTACTTC; cdr3_aa: CASSYSRQGSYEQYF; v_call: TRBV6-5; j_call: TRBJ2-7; clone_size: few; d_call: TRBD1
cdr3_nt: TGCGCCAGCAGCTTGGTGCCGGTAGCCAAAAACATTCAGTACTTC; cdr3_aa: CASSLVPVAKNIQYF; v_call: TRBV5-1; j_call: TRBJ2-4; clone_size: few; d_call: NA
cdr3_nt: TGTGCCAGCACCTCACACAGGGGCTACGAGCAGTACTTC; cdr3_aa: CASTSHRGYEQYF; v_call: TRBV7-2; j_call: TRBJ2-7; clone_size: NA; d_call: TRBD1
cdr3_nt: TGCGCCAGCAGCCAAGAGGGGGGACCGCACCTTAGCACAGATACGCAGTATTTT; cdr3_aa: CASSQEGGPHLSTDTQYF; v_call: TRBV4-1; j_call: TRBJ2-3; clone_size: NA; d_call: NA
cdr3_nt: TGTGCCAGCAGCTCTGCAGGGGATAACTATGGCTACACCTTC; cdr3_aa: CASSSAGDNYGYTF; v_call: TRBV7-9; j_call: TRBJ1-2; clone_size: many; d_call: NA
cdr3_nt: TGCGCCAGCAGCGCGGGAGGGTCGAATGGCTACACCTTC; cdr3_aa: CASSAGGSNGYTF; v_call: TRBV5-1; j_call: TRBJ1-2; clone_size: NA; d_call: NA
cdr3_nt: TGTGCCAGCAGCTTAGGACTAGCGGGGGGGAAGGATACGCAGTATTTT; cdr3_aa: CASSLGLAGGKDTQYF; v_call: TRBV7-2; j_call: TRBJ2-3; clone_size: few; d_call: TRBD2
cdr3_nt: TGTGCCAGCAGCTTGGAGGGGTTTCGTGAAAAACTGTTTTTT; cdr3_aa: CASSLEGFREKLFF; v_call: TRBV5-8; j_call: TRBJ1-4; clone_size: few; d_call: NA
cdr3_nt: TGTGCCTGGAGTTACGGGCACTACGAGCAGTACTTC; cdr3_aa: CAWSYGHYEQYF; v_call: TRBV30; j_call: TRBJ2-7; clone_size: NA; d_call: NA
cdr3_nt: TGCAGCGTTTCAGATCGAGATAGCAATCAGCCCCAGCATTTT; cdr3_aa: CSVSDRDSNQPQHF; v_call: TRBV29-1; j_call: TRBJ1-5; clone_size: many; d_call: NA
cdr3_nt: TGTGCCAGCAGCTTAAAGGGTCAGCCCCAGCATTTT; cdr3_aa: CASSLKGQPQHF; v_call: TRBV7-9; j_call: TRBJ1-5; clone_size: many; d_call: NA
cdr3_nt: TGTGCCAGCAGCCCCCAGCATCCAGAGACCCAGTACTTC; cdr3_aa: CASSPQHPETQYF; v_call: TRBV7-2; j_call: TRBJ2-5; clone_size: few; d_call: NA
cdr3_nt: TGTGCCAGCGACACCCGGGGGGGACAGGGGGGAGATACGCAGTATTTT; cdr3_aa: CASDTRGGQGGDTQYF; v_call: TRBV6-1; j_call: TRBJ2-3; clone_size: NA; d_call: TRBD1
cdr3_nt: TGTGCCAGCAGCTTAGAGACGGGGGTGCGGTCACCCCTCCACTTT; cdr3_aa: CASSLETGVRSPLHF; v_call: TRBV7-2; j_call: TRBJ1-6; clone_size: NA; d_call: NA
cdr3_nt: TGCAGCGTCCGCAGGGAATACGAGCAGTACTTC; cdr3_aa: CSVRREYEQYF; v_call: TRBV29-1; j_call: TRBJ2-7; clone_size: NA; d_call: NA
cdr3_nt: TGTGCCAGCAGCTTAGTAGGGCGGCGGGAGACCCAGTACTTC; cdr3_aa: CASSLVGRRETQYF; v_call: TRBV7-8; j_call: TRBJ2-5; clone_size: NA; d_call: NA
cdr3_nt: TGTGCCAGCAGTTTATTCCCTTTGTCAGACGAGCAGTACTTC; cdr3_aa: CASSLFPLSDEQYF; v_call: TRBV27; j_call: TRBJ2-7; clone_size: few; d_call: NA
cdr3_nt: TGTGCCAGCAGCCTTCGCCCGGGAGAAGGGGAGGAGAGCAATCAGCCCCAGCATTTT; cdr3_aa: CASSLRPGEGEESNQPQHF; v_call: TRBV12-3/TRBV12-4; j_call: TRBJ1-5; clone_size: few; d_call: NA
cdr3_nt: TGCAGCGTGGGCGGGGGGCGCGAAAAACTGTTTTTT; cdr3_aa: CSVGGGREKLFF; v_call: TRBV29-1; j_call: TRBJ1-4; clone_size: NA; d_call: NA
cdr3_nt: TGTGCCAGCAGTTACCGGATGGGGCAGGGAAGCAATCAGCCCCAGCATTTT; cdr3_aa: CASSYRMGQGSNQPQHF; v_call: TRBV6-5; j_call: TRBJ1-5; clone_size: NA; d_call: NA
cdr3_nt: TGTGCCACCAGTGATTTTAGCGGGGGTAATGAGCAGTTCTTC; cdr3_aa: CATSDFSGGNEQFF; v_call: TRBV24-1; j_call: TRBJ2-1; clone_size: many; d_call: TRBD2
cdr3_nt: TGTGCCAGCAGGGTGGATCCGGGAGTCTACGAGCAGTACTTC; cdr3_aa: CASRVDPGVYEQYF; v_call: TRBV2; j_call: TRBJ2-7; clone_size: NA; d_call: NA
cdr3_nt: TGTGCCAGCAGTTTCGGGGGGCCCTACGAGCAGTACTTC; cdr3_aa: CASSFGGPYEQYF; v_call: TRBV12-3/TRBV12-4; j_call: TRBJ2-7; clone_size: many; d_call: NA